The rows below give T cell receptor beta chains drawn from one sample of a study of T cell changes during pregnancy in multiple sclerosis. Sequenced by immunoSEQ multiplex PCR; TCRdb stores in-frame clones only, minus some. The sample holds over 50,000 clones; roughly 88% are singletons and the top ten take over 1.5%. Sequencing used peripheral blood, obtained in the first trimester of pregnancy. These receptor sequences come from a female donor with multiple sclerosis, enrolled in a pregnancy study. CDR3s include the opening cysteine and the closing phenylalanine or tryptophan.

v_call cdr3_aa
TRBV30 CAWMSVTDTQYF
TRBV29-1 CSARTGGYGYTF
TRBV4-2 CASSQLSTGVAFF
TRBV9 CASSVGSTGELFF
TRBV18 CASSPLQGRNTEAFF
TRBV5-4 CASSLGSGYEQYF
TRBV18 CASSLERVNTEAFF
TRBV6-6 CASRRRRGSNYEQYF
TRBV28 CASSYDRVSSLNYGYTF
TRBV19 CASSRQGSGEQYF